The clone carrying this TCR beta chain was recorded a few times. The target antigen is unknown. The data were taken from a study of early T cells in non-severe SARS-CoV-2 infection. Overall study findings and caveats: VDJdb-based matching was biased toward anti-spike CD8 responses and missed private and CD4 specificities.

CDR1 is SQVTM and CDR2 is ANQGSEA in the germline V gene. The CDR3 has 13 amino acids. Trimming stripped 6 bases from V and 0 bases from J, with 11 bases between. Unique molecular identifiers tagged individual cDNA molecules. Each CDR3 protein gets one entry after TCRdb re-called the 5' RACE reads with MiXCR. The data contain roughly 81,000 distinct CDR3 sequences, around 10% of them singletons. The chain has TRBV29-1 and TRBJ1-1; no reliable D call. The material sequenced was whole blood. The receptor's source is an adult who was a healthcare worker with PCR-confirmed SARS-CoV-2 infection or an uninfected control (not recorded which). The DNA for the CDR3 is TGCAGCGTGGTACAGAGAATGAACACTGAAGCTTTCTTT. Translated: CSVVQRMNTEAFF. The variable domain in full, with the rest retrieved from reference TRBV29-1 and TRBJ1-1, is SAVISQKPSRDICQRGTSLTIQCQVDSQVTMMFWYRQQPGQSLTLIATANQGSEATYESGFVIDKFPISRPNLTFSTLTVSNMSPEDSSIYLCSVVQRMNTEAFFGQGTRLTVV.